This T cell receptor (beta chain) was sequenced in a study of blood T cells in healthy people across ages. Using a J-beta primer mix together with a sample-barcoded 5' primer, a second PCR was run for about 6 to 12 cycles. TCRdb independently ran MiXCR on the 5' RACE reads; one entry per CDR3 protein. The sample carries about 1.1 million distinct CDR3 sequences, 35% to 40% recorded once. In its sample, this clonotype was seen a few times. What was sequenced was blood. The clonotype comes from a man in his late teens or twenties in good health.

The CDR3 loop reads CASSPPGQGIYNSPLHF. CDR3 nucleotide sequence: TGTGCCAGCAGTCCCCCGGGACAGGGGATCTATAATTCACCCCTCCACTTT. The rearrangement joins TRBV25-1 to TRBJ1-6; 10 positions agree with TRBD1. The trim removed 5 bases at V and 3 bases at J, leaving 7 bases unmatched. This CDR3 is built from 17 residues. Germline V lookup: CDR1 MGHDK, CDR2 SYGVNS.